These T cell receptor beta chains were read from a single sample in a study of shared clonotypes between healthy human individuals. Libraries were prepared by immunoSEQ multiplex PCR; TCRdb keeps only in-frame clonotypes and omits some of them. The sample lists about 1.5 million clones; 96% were seen once. The sequenced sample consisted of naive CD4+ T cells sorted from blood. All receptors come from a young man in good health. CDR3s include the opening cysteine and the closing phenylalanine or tryptophan. Each record gives: CDR3 length, clone size, V gene, J gene, D gene, CDR3 protein, CDR3 DNA. A D gene is named only where the DNA matches it firmly. Only part of the rows carry a size: once, few, many, or a class if the clone is expanded.

16,-,TRBV18,TRBJ2-7,TRBD1,CASSPLLTGFPLEQYF,TGTGCCAGCTCACCACTCCTGACAGGGTTTCCGTTAGAGCAGTACTTC
13,-,TRBV2,TRBJ2-7,TRBD1,CASSDFGQGEQYF,TGTGCCAGCAGTGATTTCGGACAGGGAGAGCAGTACTTC
16,-,TRBV27,TRBJ1-1,-,CASSLRSAGWNTEAFF,TGTGCCAGCAGTTTGAGGTCCGCAGGTTGGAACACTGAAGCTTTCTTT
19,-,TRBV5-6,TRBJ2-7,TRBD2,CASSLELAGSPRGRAMQYF,TGTGCCAGCAGCTTGGAACTAGCGGGGAGTCCTCGTGGTCGGGCGATGCAGTACTTC
15,-,TRBV18,TRBJ1-5,-,CASSPPGAINQPQHF,TGTGCCAGCTCACCACCGGGGGCCATCAATCAGCCCCAGCATTTT
16,-,TRBV14,TRBJ1-2,-,CASSYRDPRSGDGYTF,TGTGCCAGCAGCTACAGGGACCCAAGGTCTGGGGATGGCTACACCTTC
16,-,TRBV5-4,TRBJ2-2,-,CASSRIRDTNTGELFF,TGTGCCAGCAGCCGAATCCGGGACACGAACACCGGGGAGCTGTTTTTT
13,-,TRBV5-1,TRBJ2-7,-,CASSLNMEYEQYF,TGCGCCAGCAGCCTGAACATGGAGTACGAGCAGTACTTC
17,-,TRBV6-4,TRBJ2-1,-,CASSLYFGSPSYNEQFF,TGTGCCAGCAGTTTATACTTCGGGAGTCCCTCCTACAATGAGCAGTTCTTC
13,once,TRBV10-3,TRBJ1-1,-,CATLGGGGTEAFF,TGTGCCACCCTCGGGGGGGGCGGAACTGAAGCTTTCTTT
11,-,TRBV30,TRBJ2-1,-,CRGHSYNEQFF,TGCCGGGGGCACTCCTACAATGAGCAGTTCTTC
15,-,TRBV11-2,TRBJ2-7,TRBD2,CASSSTRGRAYEQYF,TGTGCCAGCAGCTCTACACGCGGGAGGGCCTACGAGCAGTACTTC
16,-,TRBV6-1,TRBJ1-5,-,CASSERADYSNQPQHF,TGTGCCAGCAGTGAACGGGCCGACTATAGCAATCAGCCCCAGCATTTT
18,-,TRBV4-2,TRBJ2-7,TRBD2,CASSQAGTSGFSSYEQYF,TGTGCCAGCAGCCAAGCCGGGACTAGCGGTTTTAGCTCCTACGAGCAGTACTTC
16,few,TRBV30,TRBJ1-1,TRBD1,CALEASRDRGGTEAFF,TGTGCCTTGGAAGCGTCCCGGGACAGGGGGGGCACTGAAGCTTTCTTT
15,-,TRBV2,TRBJ2-5,-,CASSEETALGGTQYF,TGTGCCAGCAGTGAGGAAACGGCCCTAGGGGGGACCCAGTACTTC
15,-,TRBV14,TRBJ2-1,-,CASSQAGVRTNEQFF,TGTGCCAGCAGCCAAGCGGGAGTCCGGACCAATGAGCAGTTCTTC
16,-,TRBV5-4,TRBJ2-1,TRBD2,CASSHGTSGSYNEQFF,TGTGCCAGCAGCCACGGGACTAGCGGCTCCTACAATGAGCAGTTCTTC
12,-,TRBV6-1,TRBJ2-7,-,CASSVAAYEQYF,TGTGCCAGCAGCGTAGCTGCCTACGAGCAGTACTTC
19,-,TRBV21-1,TRBJ1-5,-,CASSKALWGPGQGFQPQHF,TGTGCCAGCAGCAAAGCGCTTTGGGGTCCGGGGCAGGGGTTTCAGCCCCAGCATTTT
14,-,TRBV5-1,TRBJ2-7,-,CASSLAGAIYEQYF,TGCGCCAGCAGCTTGGCAGGGGCGATCTACGAGCAGTACTTC
16,-,TRBV18,TRBJ2-1,-,CASSQRDRISYNEQFF,TGTGCCAGCTCACAGCGGGACAGAATCTCCTACAATGAGCAGTTCTTC
21,-,TRBV23-1,TRBJ2-7,-,CASSPIPGTGVFQREGYEQYF,TGCGCCAGCAGCCCCATCCCTGGGACAGGGGTATTCCAGCGGGAGGGGTACGAGCAGTACTTC
15,-,TRBV5-1,TRBJ2-7,TRBD2,CASSKGTSGTYEQYF,TGCGCCAGCAGCAAAGGGACTAGCGGAACCTACGAGCAGTACTTC
11,-,TRBV5-4,TRBJ2-3,-,CASSSPDTQYF,TGTGCCAGCAGCTCCCCAGATACGCAGTATTTT
14,-,TRBV19,TRBJ2-2,TRBD1,CASWDRGLGGELFF,TGTGCCAGCTGGGACAGGGGGCTTGGCGGGGAGCTGTTTTTT
17,once,TRBV14,TRBJ2-1,-,CASSQGTSLVRTNEQFF,TGTGCCAGCAGCCAAGGTACTAGCCTAGTAAGGACCAATGAGCAGTTCTTC
16,-,TRBV10-1,TRBJ2-1,TRBD2,CASSGRFGRAINEQFF,TGCGCCAGCAGTGGTCGTTTCGGGAGGGCGATCAATGAGCAGTTCTTC
15,-,TRBV6-5,TRBJ2-7,-,CASSYSTDSSYEQYF,TGTGCCAGCAGTTACTCGACAGATAGCTCCTACGAGCAGTACTTC
17,-,TRBV2,TRBJ1-1,TRBD1,CASSLSTGGGMNTEAFF,TGTGCCAGCAGCCTAAGTACAGGGGGCGGCATGAACACTGAAGCTTTCTTT
13,-,TRBV5-4,TRBJ1-1,-,CASSLGANTEAFF,TGTGCCAGCAGCTTGGGGGCGAACACTGAAGCTTTCTTT
11,-,TRBV28,TRBJ1-2,-,CASRRDYGYTF,TGTGCCAGCAGGAGGGATTATGGCTACACCTTC
15,-,TRBV4-2,TRBJ2-7,-,CASSLHSGNTYEQYF,TGTGCCAGCAGCCTACATAGCGGTAATACCTACGAGCAGTACTTC
15,-,TRBV15,TRBJ1-2,TRBD1,CATSRELGQGYGYTF,TGTGCCACCAGCAGAGAGTTAGGACAGGGCTATGGCTACACCTTC
17,few,TRBV4-2,TRBJ1-2,-,CASSQTNLGRSYLGYTF,TGTGCCAGCAGCCAAACGAACCTGGGACGATCGTACCTTGGCTACACCTTC
12,few,TRBV7-9,TRBJ2-2,-,CASSPMAGELFF,TGTGCCAGCAGCCCAATGGCCGGGGAGCTGTTTTTT
20,-,TRBV15,TRBJ2-3,TRBD2,CATSSGGSSGIMLSTDTQYF,TGTGCCACCAGCAGTGGGGGGTCTAGCGGGATAATGTTGAGCACAGATACGCAGTATTTT
16,-,TRBV7-6,TRBJ2-5,TRBD2,CASSLAVSGRGETQYF,TGTGCCAGCAGCTTAGCAGTTAGCGGGAGGGGTGAGACCCAGTACTTC
15,once,TRBV5-4,TRBJ2-1,-,CASSLTPARLNEQFF,TGTGCCAGCAGTTTGACGCCTGCTAGGCTCAATGAGCAGTTCTTC
12,-,TRBV29-1,TRBJ2-7,TRBD1,CSGGTGVYEQYF,TGCAGCGGCGGGACAGGGGTTTACGAGCAGTACTTC
14,-,TRBV10-3,TRBJ2-3,-,CAISVSEAARTQYF,TGTGCCATCAGTGTCTCAGAGGCCGCCCGTACGCAGTATTTT
15,-,TRBV6-6,TRBJ1-5,TRBD1,CASSYSGTGDQPQHF,TGTGCCAGCAGTTACTCTGGGACAGGGGATCAGCCCCAGCATTTT
17,-,TRBV4-3,TRBJ1-4,-,CASSQEGSGLTNEKLFF,TGCGCCAGCAGCCAAGAGGGGTCGGGGTTAACTAATGAAAAACTGTTTTTT
14,-,TRBV5-4,TRBJ2-4,TRBD1,CASSPPQGADIQYF,TGTGCCAGCAGCCCTCCCCAGGGGGCGGACATTCAGTACTTC
15,-,TRBV5-1,TRBJ1-1,TRBD1,CASSLDNDRATEAFF,TGCGCCAGCAGCTTGGATAACGACAGGGCCACTGAAGCTTTCTTT
11,-,TRBV27,TRBJ2-1,-,CASSRGDEQFF,TGTGCCAGCAGTAGGGGCGATGAGCAGTTCTTC
15,-,TRBV28,TRBJ2-3,-,CASSLNGIGTDTQYF,TGTGCCAGCAGTTTAAACGGGATTGGCACAGATACGCAGTATTTT
15,-,TRBV28,TRBJ1-5,-,CASSLFGVRNQPQHF,TGTGCCAGCAGTTTATTCGGGGTGAGGAATCAGCCCCAGCATTTT
17,once,TRBV11-2,TRBJ2-1,-,CASSHYAGPRGHNEQFF,TGTGCCAGCAGCCATTACGCCGGACCCCGGGGCCACAATGAGCAGTTCTTC
14,-,TRBV5-1,TRBJ1-2,TRBD1,CASSFGQGDYGYTF,TGCGCCAGCAGCTTTGGACAGGGAGACTATGGCTACACCTTC
11,-,TRBV20-1,TRBJ1-1,-,CSEWMNTEAFF,TGCAGTGAGTGGATGAACACTGAAGCTTTCTTT
15,once,TRBV7-3,TRBJ2-7,TRBD2,CASSLGAGGTYEQYF,TGTGCCAGCAGCTTAGGTGCGGGGGGGACCTACGAGCAGTACTTC
16,-,TRBV7-2,TRBJ2-2,TRBD1,CASSTGQGAFGGELFF,TGTGCCAGCAGCACGGGACAGGGGGCTTTTGGCGGGGAGCTGTTTTTT
15,-,TRBV5-1,TRBJ2-1,-,CASSLGQSSYNEQFF,TGCGCCAGCAGCCTAGGACAGAGCTCCTACAATGAGCAGTTCTTC
15,-,TRBV6-5,TRBJ2-4,-,CASRGSRTTLDIQYF,TGTGCCAGCAGGGGATCAAGGACTACCCTGGACATTCAGTACTTC
15,-,TRBV2,TRBJ2-5,-,CASSRLGANVETQYF,TGTGCCAGCAGCCGACTAGGGGCGAATGTAGAGACCCAGTACTTC
14,-,TRBV19,TRBJ2-7,-,CASSLAERSYEQYF,TGTGCCAGTAGTTTGGCGGAGCGCTCCTACGAGCAGTACTTC